Below, one T cell receptor beta chain is given with its context. Its antigen is undetermined. These data come from a study of vaccination and CD4 T cells after COVID-19. Indicated treatment: approximately 9-day PBMC culture with coronavirus spike peptide pools or control peptides (ViraFEST assay). Cultured CD4+ T cells had their DNA profiled by the Oncomine TCR Beta short-read assay. TCRdb itself ran the PCR reads through MiXCR, one entry per CDR3 protein. The sample shows some 18,000 distinct CDR3 sequences, about three fifths of them seen only once. This CDR3 spans 12 amino acids. Germline CDR1 is SGHTA and CDR2 is FQGNSA. V was cut by 4 bases and J by 7 bases, with 10 bases left in between.

This TCR came from a human donor who had recovered from COVID-19. The gene calls are TRBV7-2 and TRBJ2-5; perhaps TRBD1 as D (6 bases). The source was CD4+ T cells from blood, cultured in vitro, collected before SARS-CoV-2 vaccination. CDR3 DNA sequence: TGTGCCAGCAGCTCCCCCAGGGGGACCCAGTACTTC. It translates to CASSSPRGTQYF.